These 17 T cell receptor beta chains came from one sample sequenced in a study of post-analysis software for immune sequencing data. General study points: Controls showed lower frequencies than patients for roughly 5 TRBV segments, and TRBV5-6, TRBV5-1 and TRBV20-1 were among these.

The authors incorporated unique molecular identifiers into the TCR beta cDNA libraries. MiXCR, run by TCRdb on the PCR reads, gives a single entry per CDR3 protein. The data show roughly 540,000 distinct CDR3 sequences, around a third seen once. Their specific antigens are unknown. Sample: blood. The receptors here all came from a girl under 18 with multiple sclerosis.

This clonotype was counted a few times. The CDR3 DNA sequence: TGCAGTGCTAGAGATCTTGGGGGGCCGGGGGAGACCCAGTACTTC. It encodes CSARDLGGPGETQYF. This rearrangement joins TRBV20-1 to TRBJ2-5; perhaps D is TRBD1 or TRBD2 (6 bases each). Germline lookup yields CDR1 DFQATT and CDR2 SNEGSKA (reference sequence). V was trimmed by 0 bases and J by 5 bases, leaving 16 bases between them. The CDR3 is made up of 15 amino acids.

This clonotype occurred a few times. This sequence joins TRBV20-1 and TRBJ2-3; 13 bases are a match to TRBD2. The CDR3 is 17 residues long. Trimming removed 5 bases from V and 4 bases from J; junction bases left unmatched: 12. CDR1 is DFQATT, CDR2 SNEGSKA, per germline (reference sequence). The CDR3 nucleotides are TGCAGTGCTTGGACTAGCGGGGGCCTAGGAGGGTCAGATACGCAGTATTTT. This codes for CSAWTSGGLGGSDTQYF.

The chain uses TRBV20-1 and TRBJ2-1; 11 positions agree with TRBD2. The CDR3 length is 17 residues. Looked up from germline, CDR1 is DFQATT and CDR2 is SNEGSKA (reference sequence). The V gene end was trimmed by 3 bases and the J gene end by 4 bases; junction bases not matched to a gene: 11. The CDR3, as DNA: TGCAGTGCTAGGGGGGCTAGCGGGGGGCCGTATTACAATGAGCAGTTCTTC. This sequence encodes CSARGASGGPYYNEQFF.

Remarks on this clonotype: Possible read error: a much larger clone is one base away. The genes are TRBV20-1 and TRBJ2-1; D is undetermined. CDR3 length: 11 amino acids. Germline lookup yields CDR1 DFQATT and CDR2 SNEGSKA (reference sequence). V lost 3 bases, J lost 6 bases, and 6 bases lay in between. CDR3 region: CSASLRNEQFF. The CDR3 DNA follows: TGCAGTGCTAGCCTACGCAATGAGCAGTTCTTC.

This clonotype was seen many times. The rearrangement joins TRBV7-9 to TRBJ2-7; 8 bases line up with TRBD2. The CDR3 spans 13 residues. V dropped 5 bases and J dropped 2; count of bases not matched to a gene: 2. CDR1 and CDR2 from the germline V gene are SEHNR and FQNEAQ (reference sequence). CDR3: CASSPGGAYEQYF. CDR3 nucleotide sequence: TGTGCCAGCAGCCCCGGGGGGGCCTACGAGCAGTACTTC.

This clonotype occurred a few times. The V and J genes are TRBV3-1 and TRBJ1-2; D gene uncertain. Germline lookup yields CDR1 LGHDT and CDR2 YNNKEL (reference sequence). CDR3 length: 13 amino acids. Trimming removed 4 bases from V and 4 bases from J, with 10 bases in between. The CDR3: CASSPDAGYGYTF. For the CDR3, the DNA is TGTGCCAGCAGCCCGGACGCTGGCTATGGCTACACCTTC.

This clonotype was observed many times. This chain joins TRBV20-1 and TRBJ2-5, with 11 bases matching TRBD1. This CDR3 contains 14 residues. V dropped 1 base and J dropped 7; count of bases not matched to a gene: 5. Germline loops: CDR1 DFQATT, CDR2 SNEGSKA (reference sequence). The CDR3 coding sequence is TGCAGTGCTAGAGGCGGGACAGGGGGACGGACCCAGTACTTC. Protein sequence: CSARGGTGGRTQYF.

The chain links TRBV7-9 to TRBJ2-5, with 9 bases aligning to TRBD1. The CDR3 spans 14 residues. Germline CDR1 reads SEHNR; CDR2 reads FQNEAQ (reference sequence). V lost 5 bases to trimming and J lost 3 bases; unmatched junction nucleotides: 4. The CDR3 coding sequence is TGTGCCAGCAGCCCCCGGGACAGGGAAGAGACCCAGTACTTC. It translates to CASSPRDREETQYF.

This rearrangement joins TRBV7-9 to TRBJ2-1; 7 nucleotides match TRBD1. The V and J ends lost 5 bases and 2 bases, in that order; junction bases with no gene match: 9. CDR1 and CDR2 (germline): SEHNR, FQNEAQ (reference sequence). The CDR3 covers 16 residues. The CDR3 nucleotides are TGTGCCAGCAGCCCAAGACAGGGTGGCGCCTACAATGAGCAGTTCTTC. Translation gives CASSPRQGGAYNEQFF.

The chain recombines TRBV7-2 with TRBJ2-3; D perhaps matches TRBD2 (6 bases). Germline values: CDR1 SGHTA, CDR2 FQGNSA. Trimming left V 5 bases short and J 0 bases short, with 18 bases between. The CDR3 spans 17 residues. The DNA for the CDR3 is TGTGCCAGCAGCAGGACCTCGAGCGGGCACAGCACAGATACGCAGTATTTT. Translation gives CASSRTSSGHSTDTQYF.

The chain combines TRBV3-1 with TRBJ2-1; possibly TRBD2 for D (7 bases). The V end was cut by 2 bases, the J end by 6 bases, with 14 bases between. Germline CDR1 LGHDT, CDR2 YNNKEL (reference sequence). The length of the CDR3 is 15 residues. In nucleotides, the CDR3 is TGTGCCAGCAGCCAAAGGAGGGGGGGCCTCAATGAGCAGTTCTTC. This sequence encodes CASSQRRGGLNEQFF.

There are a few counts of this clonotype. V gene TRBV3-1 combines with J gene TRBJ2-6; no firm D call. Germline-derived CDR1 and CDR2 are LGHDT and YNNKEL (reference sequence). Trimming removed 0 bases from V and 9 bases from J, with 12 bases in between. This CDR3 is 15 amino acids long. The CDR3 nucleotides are TGTGCCAGCAGCCAAGATGCCAGGATGCTCAACGTCCTGACTTTC. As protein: CASSQDARMLNVLTF.

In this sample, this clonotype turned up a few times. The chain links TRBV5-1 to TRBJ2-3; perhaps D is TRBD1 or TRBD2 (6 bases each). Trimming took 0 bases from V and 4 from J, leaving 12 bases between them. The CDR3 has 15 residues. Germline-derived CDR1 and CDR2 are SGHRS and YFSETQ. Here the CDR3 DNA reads TGCGCCAGCAGCTTGGACGGGGGCCCCCCAGATACGCAGTATTTT. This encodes CASSLDGGPPDTQYF.

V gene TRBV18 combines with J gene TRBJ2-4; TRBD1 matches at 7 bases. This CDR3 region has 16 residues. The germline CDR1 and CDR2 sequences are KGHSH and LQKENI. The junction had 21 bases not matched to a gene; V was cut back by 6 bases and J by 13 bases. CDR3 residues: CASSPNEPGQTGQQYF. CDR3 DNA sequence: TGTGCCAGCTCCCCTAACGAACCGGGACAGACTGGGCAGCAGTACTTC.

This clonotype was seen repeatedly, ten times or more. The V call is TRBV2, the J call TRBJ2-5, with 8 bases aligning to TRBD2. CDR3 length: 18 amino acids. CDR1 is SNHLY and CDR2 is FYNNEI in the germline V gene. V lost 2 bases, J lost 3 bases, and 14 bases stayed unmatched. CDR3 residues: CASSEMSGGAVTKETQYF. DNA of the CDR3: TGTGCCAGCAGTGAAATGTCGGGGGGGGCCGTAACAAAAGAGACCCAGTACTTC.

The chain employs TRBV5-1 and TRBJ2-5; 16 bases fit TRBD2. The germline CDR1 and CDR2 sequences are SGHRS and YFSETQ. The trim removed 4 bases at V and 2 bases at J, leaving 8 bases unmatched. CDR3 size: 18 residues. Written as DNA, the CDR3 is TGCGCCAGCAGCCTGGGACTAGCGGGGGGGTCCCCGCAAGAGACCCAGTACTTC. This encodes CASSLGLAGGSPQETQYF.

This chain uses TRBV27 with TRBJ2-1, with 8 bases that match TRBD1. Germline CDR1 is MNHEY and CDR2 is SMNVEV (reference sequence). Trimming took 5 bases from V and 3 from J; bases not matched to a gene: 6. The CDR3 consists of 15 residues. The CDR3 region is CASSPTGTGYNEQFF. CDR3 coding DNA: TGTGCCAGCAGTCCTACCGGGACAGGCTACAATGAGCAGTTCTTC.